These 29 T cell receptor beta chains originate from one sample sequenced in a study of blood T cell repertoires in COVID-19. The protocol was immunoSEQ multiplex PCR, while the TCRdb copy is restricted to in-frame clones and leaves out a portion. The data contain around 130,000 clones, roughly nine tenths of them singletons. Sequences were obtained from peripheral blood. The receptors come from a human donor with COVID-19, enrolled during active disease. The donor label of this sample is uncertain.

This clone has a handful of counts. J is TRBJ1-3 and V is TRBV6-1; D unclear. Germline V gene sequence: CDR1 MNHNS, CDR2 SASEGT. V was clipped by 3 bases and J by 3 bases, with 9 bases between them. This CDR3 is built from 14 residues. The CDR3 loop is CASSDWAIGNTIYF. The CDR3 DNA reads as TGTGCCAGCAGTGATTGGGCAATTGGAAACACCATATATTTT.

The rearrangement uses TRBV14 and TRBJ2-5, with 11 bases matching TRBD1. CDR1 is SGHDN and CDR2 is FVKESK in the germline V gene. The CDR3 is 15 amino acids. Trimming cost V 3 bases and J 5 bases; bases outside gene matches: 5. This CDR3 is CASSHRTGGLETQYF. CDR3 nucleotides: TGTGCCAGCAGCCACCGGACAGGGGGCTTGGAGACCCAGTACTTC.

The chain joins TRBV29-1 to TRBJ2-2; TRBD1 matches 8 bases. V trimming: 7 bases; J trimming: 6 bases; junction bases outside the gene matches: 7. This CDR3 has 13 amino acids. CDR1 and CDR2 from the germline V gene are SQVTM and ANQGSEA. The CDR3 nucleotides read TGCAGCGCCGTCAGGGGGCAAGCCGGGGAGCTGTTTTTT. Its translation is CSAVRGQAGELFF.

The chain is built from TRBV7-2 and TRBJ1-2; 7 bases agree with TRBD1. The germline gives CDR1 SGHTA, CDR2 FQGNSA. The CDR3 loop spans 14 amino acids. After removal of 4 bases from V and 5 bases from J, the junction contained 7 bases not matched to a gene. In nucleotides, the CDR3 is TGTGCCAGCAGCTCCTCAACAGGGGAATATGGCTACACCTTC. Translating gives CASSSSTGEYGYTF. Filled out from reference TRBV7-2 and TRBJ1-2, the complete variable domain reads GAGVSQSPSNKVTEKGKDVELRCDPISGHTALYWYRQSLGQGLEFLIYFQGNSAPDKSGLPSDRFSAERTGGSVSTLTIQRTQQEDSAVYLCASSSSTGEYGYTFGSGTRLTVV.

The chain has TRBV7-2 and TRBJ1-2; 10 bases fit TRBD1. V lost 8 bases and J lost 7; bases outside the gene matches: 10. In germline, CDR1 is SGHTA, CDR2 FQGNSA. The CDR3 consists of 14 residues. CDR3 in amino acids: CASGAGQGVGGYTF. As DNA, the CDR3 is TGTGCCAGCGGCGCCGGACAGGGGGTGGGTGGCTACACCTTC.

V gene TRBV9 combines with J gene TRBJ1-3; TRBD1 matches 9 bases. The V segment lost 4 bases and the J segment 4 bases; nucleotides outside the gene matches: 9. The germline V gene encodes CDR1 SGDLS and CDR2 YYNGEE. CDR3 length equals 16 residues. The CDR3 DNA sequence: TGTGCCAGCAGCCCATGGACAGGGGAGACCGGAAACACCATATATTTT. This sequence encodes CASSPWTGETGNTIYF.

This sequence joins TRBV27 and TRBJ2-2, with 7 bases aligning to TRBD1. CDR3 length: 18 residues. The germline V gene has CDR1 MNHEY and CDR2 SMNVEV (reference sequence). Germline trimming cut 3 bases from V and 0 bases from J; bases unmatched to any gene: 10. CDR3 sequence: CASSFARGQLANTGELFF. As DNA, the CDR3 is TGTGCCAGCAGTTTCGCGAGGGGACAGTTAGCGAACACCGGGGAGCTGTTTTTT.

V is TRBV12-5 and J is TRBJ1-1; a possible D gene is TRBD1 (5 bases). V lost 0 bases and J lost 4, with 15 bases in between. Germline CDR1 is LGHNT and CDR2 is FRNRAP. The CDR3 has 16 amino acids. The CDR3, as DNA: TGTGCTAGTGGTTTGGTACTAAGGGGCGAGGTCACTGAAGCTTTCTTT. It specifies CASGLVLRGEVTEAFF.

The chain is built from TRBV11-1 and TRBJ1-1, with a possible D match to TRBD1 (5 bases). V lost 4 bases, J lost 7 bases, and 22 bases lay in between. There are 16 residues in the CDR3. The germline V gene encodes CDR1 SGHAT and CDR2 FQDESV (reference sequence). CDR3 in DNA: TGTGCCAGCAGCTCGGTCCGGGGGGAGAGGCGCCTTGAAGCTTTCTTT. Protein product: CASSSVRGERRLEAFF.

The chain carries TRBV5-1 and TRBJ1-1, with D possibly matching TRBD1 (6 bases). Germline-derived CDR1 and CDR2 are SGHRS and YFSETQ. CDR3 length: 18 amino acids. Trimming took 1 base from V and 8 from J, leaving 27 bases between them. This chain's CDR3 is CASSLRGGGPGGGSEAFF. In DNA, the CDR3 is TGCGCCAGCAGCTTGCGGGGCGGGGGCCCTGGGGGAGGTAGCGAAGCTTTCTTT. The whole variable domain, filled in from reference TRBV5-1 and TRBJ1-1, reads KAGVTQTPRYLIKTRGQQVTLSCSPISGHRSVSWYQQTPGQGLQFLFEYFSETQRNKGNFPGRFSGRQFSNSRSEMNVSTLELGDSALYLCASSLRGGGPGGGSEAFFGQGTRLTVV.

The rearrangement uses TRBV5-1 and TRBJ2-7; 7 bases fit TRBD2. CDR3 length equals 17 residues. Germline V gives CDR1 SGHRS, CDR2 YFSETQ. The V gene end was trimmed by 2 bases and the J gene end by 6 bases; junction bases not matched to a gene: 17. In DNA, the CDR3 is TGCGCCAGCAGCTTCACGGCCGGCGGGGGACCCCTTATCGAGCAGTACTTC. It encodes CASSFTAGGGPLIEQYF.

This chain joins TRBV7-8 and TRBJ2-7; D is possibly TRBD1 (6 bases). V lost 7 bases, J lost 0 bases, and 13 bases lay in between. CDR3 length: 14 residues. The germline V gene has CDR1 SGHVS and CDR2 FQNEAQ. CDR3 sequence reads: CASTSDRFSYEQYF. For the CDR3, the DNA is TGTGCCAGCACCTCCGACAGGTTCTCCTACGAGCAGTACTTC.

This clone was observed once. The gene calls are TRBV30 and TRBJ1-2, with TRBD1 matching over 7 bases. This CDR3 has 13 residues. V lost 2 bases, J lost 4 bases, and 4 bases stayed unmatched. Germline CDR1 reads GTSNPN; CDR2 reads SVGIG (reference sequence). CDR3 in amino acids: CAWSHGTAYGYTF. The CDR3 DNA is TGTGCCTGGAGTCACGGGACAGCCTATGGCTACACCTTC.

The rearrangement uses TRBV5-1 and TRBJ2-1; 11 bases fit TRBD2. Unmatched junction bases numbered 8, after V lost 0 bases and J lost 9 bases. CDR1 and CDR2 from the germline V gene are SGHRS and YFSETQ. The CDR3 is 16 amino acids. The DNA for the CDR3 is TGCGCCAGCAGCTTGGCGACTAGCGGGATGAACCCTGAGCAGTTCTTC. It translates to CASSLATSGMNPEQFF.

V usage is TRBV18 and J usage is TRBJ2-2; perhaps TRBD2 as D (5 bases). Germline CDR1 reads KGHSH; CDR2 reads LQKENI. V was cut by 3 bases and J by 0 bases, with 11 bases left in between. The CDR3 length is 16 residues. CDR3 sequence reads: CASSPRSGTNTGELFF. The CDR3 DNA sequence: TGTGCCAGCTCACCCAGGTCGGGGACGAACACCGGGGAGCTGTTTTTT.

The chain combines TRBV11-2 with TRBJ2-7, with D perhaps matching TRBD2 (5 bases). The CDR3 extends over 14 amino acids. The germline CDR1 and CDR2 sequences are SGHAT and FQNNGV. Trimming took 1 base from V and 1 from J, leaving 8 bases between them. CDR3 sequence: CASSLGGESYEQYF. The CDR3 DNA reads TGTGCCAGCAGCTTAGGTGGGGAGTCCTACGAGCAGTACTTC.

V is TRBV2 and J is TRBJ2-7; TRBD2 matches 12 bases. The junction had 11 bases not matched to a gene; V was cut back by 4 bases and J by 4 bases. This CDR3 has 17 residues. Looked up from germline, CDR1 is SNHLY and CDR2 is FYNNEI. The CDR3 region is CASSASSGRAKAYEQYF. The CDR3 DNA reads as TGTGCCAGCAGTGCGTCTAGCGGGAGGGCCAAAGCGTACGAGCAGTACTTC.

CDR3 DNA: TGTGCCAGCAGACAGGAGAACTATGGCTACACCTTC. It encodes CASRQENYGYTF. The V call is TRBV2, the J call TRBJ1-2; TRBD1 might be the D (5 bases). Trimming took off 6 bases at V and 2 bases at J, with 7 bases between the two ends. This CDR3 contains 12 residues. Looked up from germline, CDR1 is SNHLY and CDR2 is FYNNEI.

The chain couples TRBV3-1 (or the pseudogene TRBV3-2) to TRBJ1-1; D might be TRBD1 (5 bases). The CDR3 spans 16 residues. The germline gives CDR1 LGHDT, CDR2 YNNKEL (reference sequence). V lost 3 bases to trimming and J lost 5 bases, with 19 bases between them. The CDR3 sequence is CASSQTWTGTGTEAFF. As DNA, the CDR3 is TGTGCCAGCAGCCAGACCTGGACCGGGACTGGGACTGAAGCTTTCTTT.

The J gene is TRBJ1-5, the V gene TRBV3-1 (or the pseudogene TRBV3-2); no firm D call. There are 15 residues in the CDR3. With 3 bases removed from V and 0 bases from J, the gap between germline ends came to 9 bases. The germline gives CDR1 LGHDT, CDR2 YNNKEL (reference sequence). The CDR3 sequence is CASSHGTDSNQPQHF. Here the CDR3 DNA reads TGTGCCAGCAGCCATGGTACAGATAGCAATCAGCCCCAGCATTTT.

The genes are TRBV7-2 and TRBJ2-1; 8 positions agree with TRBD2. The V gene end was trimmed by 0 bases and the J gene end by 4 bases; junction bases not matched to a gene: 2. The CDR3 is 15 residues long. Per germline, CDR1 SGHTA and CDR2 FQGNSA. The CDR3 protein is CASSLAAGEYNEQFF. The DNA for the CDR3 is TGTGCCAGCAGCTTAGCAGCGGGGGAGTACAATGAGCAGTTCTTC.

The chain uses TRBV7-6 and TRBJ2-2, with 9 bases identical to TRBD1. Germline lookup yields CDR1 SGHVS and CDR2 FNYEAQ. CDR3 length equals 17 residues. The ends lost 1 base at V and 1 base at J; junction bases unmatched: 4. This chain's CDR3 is CASSLVYRGLNTGELFF. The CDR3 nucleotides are TGTGCCAGCAGCTTAGTATACAGGGGGCTGAACACCGGGGAGCTGTTTTTT. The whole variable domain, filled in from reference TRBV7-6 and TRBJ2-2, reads GAGVSQSPRYKVTKRGQDVALRCDPISGHVSLYWYRQALGQGPEFLTYFNYEAQQDKSGLPNDRFSAERPEGSISTLTIQRTEQRDSAMYRCASSLVYRGLNTGELFFGEGSRLTVL.

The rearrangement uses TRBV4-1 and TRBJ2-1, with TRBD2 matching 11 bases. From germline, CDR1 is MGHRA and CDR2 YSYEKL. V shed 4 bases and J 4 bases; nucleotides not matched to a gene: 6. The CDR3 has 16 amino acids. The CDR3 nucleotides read TGCGCCAGCAGCCCCGGGACTAGCGGATATTACAATGAGCAGTTCTTC. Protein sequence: CASSPGTSGYYNEQFF.

CDR3 nucleotide sequence: TGTGCCAGCAGCACGGGACAGGGGAATGGAAACACCATATATTTT. Its translation is CASSTGQGNGNTIYF. The chain carries TRBV9 and TRBJ1-3, with TRBD1 identical over 10 bases. V was pared by 4 bases and J by 3 bases, with 4 bases of the junction left unmatched. CDR3 length equals 15 residues. Germline V gives CDR1 SGDLS, CDR2 YYNGEE.

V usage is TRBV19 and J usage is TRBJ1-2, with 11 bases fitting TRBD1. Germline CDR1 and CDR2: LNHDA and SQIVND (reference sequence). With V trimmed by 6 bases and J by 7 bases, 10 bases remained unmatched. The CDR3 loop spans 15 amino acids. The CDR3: CASRLRGQGASGYTF. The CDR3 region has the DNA TGTGCCAGTAGGCTGCGCGGACAGGGGGCTTCTGGCTACACCTTC.

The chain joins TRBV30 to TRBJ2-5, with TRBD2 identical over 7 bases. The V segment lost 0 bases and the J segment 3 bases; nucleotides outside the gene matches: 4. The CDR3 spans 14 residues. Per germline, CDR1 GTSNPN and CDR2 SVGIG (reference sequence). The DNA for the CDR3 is TGTGCCTGGAGTGTAGTAAGCGGGAAAGAGACCCAGTACTTC. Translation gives CAWSVVSGKETQYF.

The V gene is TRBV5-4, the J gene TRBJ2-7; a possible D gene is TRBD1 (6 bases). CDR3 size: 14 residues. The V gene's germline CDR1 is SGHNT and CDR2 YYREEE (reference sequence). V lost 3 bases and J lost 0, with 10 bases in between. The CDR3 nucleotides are TGTGCCAGCAGCTCTACAGGGAGCTCCTACGAGCAGTACTTC. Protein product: CASSSTGSSYEQYF.

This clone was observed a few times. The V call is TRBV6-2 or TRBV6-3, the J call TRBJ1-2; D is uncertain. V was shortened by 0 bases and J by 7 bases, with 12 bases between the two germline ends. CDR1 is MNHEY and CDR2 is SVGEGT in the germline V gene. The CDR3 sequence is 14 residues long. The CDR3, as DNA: TGTGCCAGCAGTTACTCCTTCCAGAAATCTGGCTACACCTTC. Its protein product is CASSYSFQKSGYTF.

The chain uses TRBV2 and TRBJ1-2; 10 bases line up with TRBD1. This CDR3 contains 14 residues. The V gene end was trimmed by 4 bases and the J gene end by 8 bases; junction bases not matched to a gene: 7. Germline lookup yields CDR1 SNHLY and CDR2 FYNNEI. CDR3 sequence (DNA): TGTGCCAGCAGTGTGGGACAGGGGTCTGACGGCTACACCTTC. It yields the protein CASSVGQGSDGYTF.